This TCR beta chain stems from a study of OX40 agonist ivuxolimab in advanced cancers. The protocol was immunoSEQ multiplex PCR, while the TCRdb copy is restricted to in-frame clones and leaves out a portion. This table holds fewer than 20,000 clones, around 70% found once. Germline CDR1 and CDR2: GTSNPN and SVGIG (reference sequence). Unmatched junction bases numbered 6, after V lost 0 bases and J lost 7 bases. This CDR3 is 15 amino acids long. The sample was CD4+ or CD8+ T cells sorted from blood, taken in a trial of the OX40 agonist ivuxolimab. The source is an adult with an advanced solid tumor such as melanoma, head and neck, liver or kidney cancer. This chain links TRBV30 with TRBJ1-1; 12 bases fit TRBD1. CDR3 amino acids: CAWSVLGQGASEAFF. CDR3 DNA: TGTGCCTGGAGTGTACTGGGACAGGGGGCTAGTGAAGCTTTCTTT.